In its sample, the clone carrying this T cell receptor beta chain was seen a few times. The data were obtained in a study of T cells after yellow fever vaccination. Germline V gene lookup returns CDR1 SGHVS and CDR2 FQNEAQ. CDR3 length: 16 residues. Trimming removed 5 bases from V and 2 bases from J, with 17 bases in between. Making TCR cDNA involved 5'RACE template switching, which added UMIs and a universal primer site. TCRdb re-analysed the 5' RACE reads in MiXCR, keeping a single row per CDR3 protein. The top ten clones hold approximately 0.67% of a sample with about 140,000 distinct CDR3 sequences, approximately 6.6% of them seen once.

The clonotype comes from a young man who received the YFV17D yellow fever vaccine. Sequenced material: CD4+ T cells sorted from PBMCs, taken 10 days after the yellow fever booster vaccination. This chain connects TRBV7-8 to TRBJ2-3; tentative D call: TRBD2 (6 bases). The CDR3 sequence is CASSPGRLAFTDTQYF. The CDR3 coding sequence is TGTGCCAGCAGCCCTGGGAGGTTAGCGTTCACAGATACGCAGTATTTT.